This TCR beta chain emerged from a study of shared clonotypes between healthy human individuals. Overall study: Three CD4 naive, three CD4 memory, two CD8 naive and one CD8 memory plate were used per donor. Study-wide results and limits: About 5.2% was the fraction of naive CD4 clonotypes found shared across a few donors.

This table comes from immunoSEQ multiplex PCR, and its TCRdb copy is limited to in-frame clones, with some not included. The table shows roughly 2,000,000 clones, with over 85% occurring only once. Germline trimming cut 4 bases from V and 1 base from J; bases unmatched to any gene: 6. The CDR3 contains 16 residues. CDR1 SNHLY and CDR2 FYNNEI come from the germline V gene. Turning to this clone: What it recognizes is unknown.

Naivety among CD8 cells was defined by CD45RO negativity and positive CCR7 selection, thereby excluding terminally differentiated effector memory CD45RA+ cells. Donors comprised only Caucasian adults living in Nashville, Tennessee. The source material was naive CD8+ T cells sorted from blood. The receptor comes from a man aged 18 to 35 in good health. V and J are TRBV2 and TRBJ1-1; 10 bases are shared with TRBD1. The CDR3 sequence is CASSVDRGLQNTEAFF. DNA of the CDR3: TGTGCCAGCAGTGTTGACAGGGGGCTGCAGAACACTGAAGCTTTCTTT.